This T cell receptor (beta chain) was captured by sequencing in a study of blood T cell repertoires in COVID-19 (TCRdb year 2020). For context, the study as a whole: Collaborator samples came from the United States, Italy and Spain and covered acute and convalescent phases of COVID-19. The prospective study material was composed of cDNA or gDNA derived from T cells, B-cell-depleted T cells, or PBMCs. Subjects who had been exposed to COVID-19, were actively infected with it, or had recovered from it provided the deeply sampled blood TCRbeta repertoires that made up the dataset. The repertoires were made available in a free public database intended to serve as a resource for research on the immune response to SARS-CoV-2. The samples were drawn from two sources: the first 160 participants of the ongoing ImmuneRACE study, and 950 to 1,500 subjects contributed by 6 global collaborators. Sample metadata almost always included a de-identified subject ID, COVID-19 status, age in years and sex. Where HLA class I and class II types were available, the types were taken from metadata supplied by the sample provider, not from assay-based typing. What the work shows at the level of the full study, not this receptor alone: The quantity of clinical and demographic metadata differed by source and by participant and was supplied without curation.

Enrolling through a virtual design, the prospective study's participants ranged in age from about 18 to 89 years and lived across roughly 24 United States geographic areas. In the prospective study, participants were assigned to cohorts based on the clinical history participants reported in a screening survey and a study questionnaire. In the prospective study, mobile phlebotomists collected whole blood, serum and a nasopharyngeal or oropharyngeal swab from each participant. Over a roughly 2-month period, participants in the prospective study had the option of providing additional blood draws and questionnaires. Prospective study blood samples were shipped either frozen or at room temperature before DNA extraction. The CDR3 spans 14 residues, from the cysteine through the phenylalanine. This entry keeps only the CDR3 DNA: 42 bases, framed from base 1. The germline V end is reduced by 5 bases and the J end by 5 bases; junction bases left unmatched: 6. As encoded in the germline V gene, CDR1 is SGHVS while CDR2 is FQNEAQ.

Comment on this clone: Its antigen remains unidentified. No base-level quality is on record; no much larger clone is a single base apart.

TCRbeta CDR3 regions were amplified from genomic DNA using the immunoSEQ Assay, a bias-controlled multiplex PCR. In the original analysis: The number of nucleated cells in each sample was estimated from the amplification of reference gene primers within the assay. To quantify the absolute abundance of each unique TCRbeta CDR3 rearrangement, sequence reads were collapsed and filtered. Productive Simpson clonality was computed per sample as the square root of Simpson's diversity index over productive rearrangements. The table comes from immuneACCESS by way of TCRdb, which keeps in-frame sequences with V and J called. Part of the clones is missing from these tables; in studies checked, under half for an unresolved V gene and the rest for unknown reasons. The DNA gave D and trimming, while V, J and clone size come from that table. The sample table shows about 220,000 clones, and around 89% are seen once. Around 3.2% of the sample rests with the top ten.

The sample taken for sequencing was PBMCs or T cells enriched from blood (not recorded which). Rearrangement joined TRBV7-8 to TRBJ2-5, with TRBD1 matching 9 junction bases. The clonotype was recovered from a woman between 18 and 29 years old in a cohort exposed to, infected with or recovered from COVID-19 (not recorded which). The sequenced DNA: TGTGCCAGCAGCCCGGGACAGGGTAGTGAGACCCAGTACTTC. Its product reads: CASSPGQGSETQYF.